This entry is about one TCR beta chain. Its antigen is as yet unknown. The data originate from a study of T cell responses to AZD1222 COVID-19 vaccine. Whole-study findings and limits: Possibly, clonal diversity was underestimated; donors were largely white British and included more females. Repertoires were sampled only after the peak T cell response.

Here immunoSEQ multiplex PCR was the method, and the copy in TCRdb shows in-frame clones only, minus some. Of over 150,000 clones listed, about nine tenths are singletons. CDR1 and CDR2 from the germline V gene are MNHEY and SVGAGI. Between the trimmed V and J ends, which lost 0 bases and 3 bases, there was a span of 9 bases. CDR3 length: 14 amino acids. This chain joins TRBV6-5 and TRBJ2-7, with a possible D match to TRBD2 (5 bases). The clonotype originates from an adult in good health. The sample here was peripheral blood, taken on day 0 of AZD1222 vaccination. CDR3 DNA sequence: TGTGCCAGCAGTTACTCGGCAGGACTCTACGAGCAGTACTTC. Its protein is CASSYSAGLYEQYF.